This T cell receptor (beta chain) appears in the sequencing data of a study of PD-1 blockade in mismatch repair-deficient tumors. Whole-study findings and limits: After pembrolizumab, tumor-resident clones rose rapidly, then generally contracted before radiologic responses.

All patients were mismatch repair deficient, assessed by either PCR or immunohistochemistry. The TCR-sequenced patients were a few responders to pembrolizumab. Sequenced by immunoSEQ multiplex PCR; TCRdb stores in-frame clones only, minus some. This table has about 100,000 clones, over 65% appearing once. Germline loops: CDR1 MNHEY, CDR2 SMNVEV (reference sequence). The CDR3 extends over 13 amino acids. With 6 bases removed from V and 7 bases from J, the gap between germline ends came to 15 bases. This clone was picked up a small number of times. Its antigen remains unidentified. The rearrangement uses TRBV27 and TRBJ1-2; D gene ambiguous. The receptor was derived from an adult with mismatch repair-deficient cancer. Source: peripheral blood, taken roughly 36 weeks after starting pembrolizumab. For the CDR3, the DNA is TGTGCCAGCAGACCCACGGGAGGGATTGGCTACACCTTC. Its protein is CASRPTGGIGYTF.